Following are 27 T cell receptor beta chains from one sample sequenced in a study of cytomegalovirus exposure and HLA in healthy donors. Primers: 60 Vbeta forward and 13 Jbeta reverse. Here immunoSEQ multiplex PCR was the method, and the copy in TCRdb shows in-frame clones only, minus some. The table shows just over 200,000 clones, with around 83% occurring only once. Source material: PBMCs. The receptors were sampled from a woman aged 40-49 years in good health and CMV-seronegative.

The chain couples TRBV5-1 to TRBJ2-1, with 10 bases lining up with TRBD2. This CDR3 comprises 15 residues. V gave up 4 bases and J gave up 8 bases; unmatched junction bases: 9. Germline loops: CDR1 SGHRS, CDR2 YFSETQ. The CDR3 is CASSSLAGVSHEQFF. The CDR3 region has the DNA TGCGCCAGCAGCAGTCTAGCGGGAGTTTCCCATGAGCAGTTCTTC.

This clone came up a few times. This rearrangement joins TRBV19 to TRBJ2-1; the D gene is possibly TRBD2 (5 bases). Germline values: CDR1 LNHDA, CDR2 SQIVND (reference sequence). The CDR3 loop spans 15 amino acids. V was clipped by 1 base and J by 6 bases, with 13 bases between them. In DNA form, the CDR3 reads TGTGCCAGTAGTATAGGAACTAGAAGTGGCAATGAGCAGTTCTTC. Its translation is CASSIGTRSGNEQFF.

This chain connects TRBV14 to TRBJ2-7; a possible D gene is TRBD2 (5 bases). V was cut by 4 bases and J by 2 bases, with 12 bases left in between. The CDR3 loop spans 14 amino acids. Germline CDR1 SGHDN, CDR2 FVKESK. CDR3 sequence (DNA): TGTGCCAGCAGCCTGTGGACGGGGACCTACGAGCAGTACTTC. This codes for CASSLWTGTYEQYF.

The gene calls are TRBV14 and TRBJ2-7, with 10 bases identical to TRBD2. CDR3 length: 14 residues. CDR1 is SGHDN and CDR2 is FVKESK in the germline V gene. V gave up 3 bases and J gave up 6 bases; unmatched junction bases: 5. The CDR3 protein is CASSHGTSVSEQYF. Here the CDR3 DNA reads TGTGCCAGCAGCCACGGGACTAGCGTCTCCGAGCAGTACTTC.

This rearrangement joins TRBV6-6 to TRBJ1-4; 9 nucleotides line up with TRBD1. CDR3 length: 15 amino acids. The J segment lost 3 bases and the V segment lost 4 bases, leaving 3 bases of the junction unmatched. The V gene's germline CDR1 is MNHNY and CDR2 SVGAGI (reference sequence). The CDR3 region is CASSFGQGPNEKLFF. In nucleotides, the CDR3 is TGTGCCAGCAGTTTCGGACAGGGGCCTAATGAAAAACTGTTTTTT.

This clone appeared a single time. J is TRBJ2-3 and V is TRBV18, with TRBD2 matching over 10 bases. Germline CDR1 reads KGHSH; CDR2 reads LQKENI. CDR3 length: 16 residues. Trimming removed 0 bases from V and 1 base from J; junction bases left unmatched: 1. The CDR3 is CASSPPSGRGTDTQYF. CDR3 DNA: TGTGCCAGCTCACCACCCAGCGGGAGGGGCACAGATACGCAGTATTTT.

In DNA, the CDR3 is TGTGCCTGGACCTTGACTGACACCGGGGAGCTGTTTTTT. Translated: CAWTLTDTGELFF. The rearrangement joins TRBV30 to TRBJ2-2; D ambiguous. Trimming removed 4 bases at V and 3 bases at J, with 9 bases between. Germline-derived CDR1 and CDR2 are GTSNPN and SVGIG (reference sequence). The CDR3 runs 13 residues. The complete variable domain, with remaining parts taken from reference TRBV30 and TRBJ2-2, reads SQTIHQWPATLVQPVGSPLSLECTVEGTSNPNLYWYRQAAGRGLQLLFYSVGIGQISSEVPQNLSASRPQDRQFILSSKKLLLSDSGFYLCAWTLTDTGELFFGEGSRLTVL.

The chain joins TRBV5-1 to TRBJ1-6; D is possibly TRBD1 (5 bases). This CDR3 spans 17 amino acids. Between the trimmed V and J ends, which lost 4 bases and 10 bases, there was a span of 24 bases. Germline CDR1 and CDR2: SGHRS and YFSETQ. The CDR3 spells CASSPTPISQGFSPLHF. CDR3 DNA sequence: TGCGCCAGCAGCCCGACCCCTATATCTCAGGGTTTCTCACCCCTCCACTTT.

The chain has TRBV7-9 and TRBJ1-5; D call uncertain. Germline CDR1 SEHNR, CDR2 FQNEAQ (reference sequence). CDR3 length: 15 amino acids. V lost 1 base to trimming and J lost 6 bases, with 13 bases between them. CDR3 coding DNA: TGTGCCAGCAGCTTAGGAGGGTCGGTCGGTCAGCCCCAGCATTTT. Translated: CASSLGGSVGQPQHF.

The CDR3 DNA sequence: TGTGCCAGCAGCTACCAGGGAAAACTGTTTTTT. Translated: CASSYQGKLFF. This chain joins TRBV2 and TRBJ1-4; D perhaps matches TRBD1 (5 bases). V lost 6 bases, J lost 10 bases, and 9 bases lay in between. This CDR3 is 11 amino acids long. Germline CDR1 is SNHLY and CDR2 is FYNNEI.

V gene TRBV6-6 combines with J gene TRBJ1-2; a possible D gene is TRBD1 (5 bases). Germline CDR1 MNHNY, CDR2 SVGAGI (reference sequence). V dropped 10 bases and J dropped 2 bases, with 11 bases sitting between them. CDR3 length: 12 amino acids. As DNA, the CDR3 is TGTGCCACGGGGGAGCGAAACTATGGCTACACCTTC. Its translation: CATGERNYGYTF.

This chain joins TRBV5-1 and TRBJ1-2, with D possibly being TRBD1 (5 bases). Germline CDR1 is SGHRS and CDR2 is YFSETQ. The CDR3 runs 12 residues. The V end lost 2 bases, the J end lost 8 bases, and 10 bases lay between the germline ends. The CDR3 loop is CASSFDSRGYTF. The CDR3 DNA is TGCGCCAGCAGCTTCGACAGTAGGGGCTACACCTTC.

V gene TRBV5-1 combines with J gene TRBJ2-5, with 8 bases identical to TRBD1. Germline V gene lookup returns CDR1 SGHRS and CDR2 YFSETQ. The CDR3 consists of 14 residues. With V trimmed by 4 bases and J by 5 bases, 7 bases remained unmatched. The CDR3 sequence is CASSPGQGRETQYF. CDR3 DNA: TGCGCCAGCAGCCCTGGACAGGGTCGGGAGACCCAGTACTTC.

The CDR3 spells CASSPLAGGVYEQYF. The CDR3 nucleotides read TGTGCCAGCAGCCCCCTAGCGGGAGGTGTATACGAGCAGTACTTC. V gene TRBV6-5 combines with J gene TRBJ2-7, with 11 bases lining up with TRBD2. This CDR3 has 15 residues. Germline V gene data show CDR1 as MNHEY and CDR2 as SVGAGI. V shed 6 bases and J 4 bases; nucleotides not matched to a gene: 8.

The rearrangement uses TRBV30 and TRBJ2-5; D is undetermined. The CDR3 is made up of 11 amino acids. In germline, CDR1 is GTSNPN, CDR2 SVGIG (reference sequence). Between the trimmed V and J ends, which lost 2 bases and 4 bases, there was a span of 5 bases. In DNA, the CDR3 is TGTGCCTGGAGTTCCCGAGAGACCCAGTACTTC. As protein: CAWSSRETQYF.

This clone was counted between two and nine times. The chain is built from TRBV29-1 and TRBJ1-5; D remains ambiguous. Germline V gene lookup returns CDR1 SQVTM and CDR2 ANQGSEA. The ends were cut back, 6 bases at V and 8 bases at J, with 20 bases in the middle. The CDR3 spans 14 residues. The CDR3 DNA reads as TGCAGCGTGCGTAACGGCGCGGAGTCGGAGCCCCAGCATTTT. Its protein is CSVRNGAESEPQHF.

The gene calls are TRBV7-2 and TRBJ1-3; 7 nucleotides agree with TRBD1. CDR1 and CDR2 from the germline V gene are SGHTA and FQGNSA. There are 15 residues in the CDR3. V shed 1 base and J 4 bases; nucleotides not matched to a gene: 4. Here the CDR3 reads CASSLGGTVGNTIYF. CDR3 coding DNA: TGTGCCAGCAGCTTAGGGGGGACAGTCGGAAACACCATATATTTT. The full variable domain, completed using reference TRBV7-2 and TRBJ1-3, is GAGVSQSPSNKVTEKGKDVELRCDPISGHTALYWYRQSLGQGLEFLIYFQGNSAPDKSGLPSDRFSAERTGGSVSTLTIQRTQQEDSAVYLCASSLGGTVGNTIYFGEGSWLTVV.

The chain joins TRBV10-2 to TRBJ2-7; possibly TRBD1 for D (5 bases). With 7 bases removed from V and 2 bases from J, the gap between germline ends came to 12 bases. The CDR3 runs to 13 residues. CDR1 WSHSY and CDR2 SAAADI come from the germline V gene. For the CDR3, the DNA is TGCGCCAGCACCGGTGACAGCACCTACGAGCAGTACTTC. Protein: CASTGDSTYEQYF.

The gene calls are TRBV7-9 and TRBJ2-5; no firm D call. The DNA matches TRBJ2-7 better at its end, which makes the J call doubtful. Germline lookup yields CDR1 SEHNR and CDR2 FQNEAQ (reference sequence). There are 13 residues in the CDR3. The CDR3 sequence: CASSRPSSYEQYF. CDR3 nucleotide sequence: TGTGCCAGCAGCCGACCCTCTAGTTACGAGCAGTACTTC.

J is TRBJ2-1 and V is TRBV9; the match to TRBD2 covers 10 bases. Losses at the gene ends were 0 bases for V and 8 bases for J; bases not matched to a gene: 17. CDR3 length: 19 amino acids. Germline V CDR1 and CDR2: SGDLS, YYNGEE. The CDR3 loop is CASSVGGFTSGTLMDEQFF. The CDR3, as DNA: TGTGCCAGCAGCGTAGGGGGATTCACTAGCGGGACGCTAATGGATGAGCAGTTCTTC. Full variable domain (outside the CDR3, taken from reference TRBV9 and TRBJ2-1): DSGVTQTPKHLITATGQRVTLRCSPRSGDLSVYWYQQSLDQGLQFLIQYYNGEERAKGNILERFSAQQFPDLHSELNLSSLELGDSALYFCASSVGGFTSGTLMDEQFFGPGTRLTVL.

As DNA, the CDR3 is TGTGCCAGTAGTGACAGGGGGGGTGTCGCAGATACGCAGTATTTT. Amino acid sequence: CASSDRGGVADTQYF. This chain links TRBV19 with TRBJ2-3; 9 nucleotides align to TRBD1. The CDR3 has 15 amino acids. Losses at the gene ends were 5 bases for V and 4 bases for J; bases not matched to a gene: 7. CDR1 and CDR2 from the germline V gene are LNHDA and SQIVND (reference sequence).

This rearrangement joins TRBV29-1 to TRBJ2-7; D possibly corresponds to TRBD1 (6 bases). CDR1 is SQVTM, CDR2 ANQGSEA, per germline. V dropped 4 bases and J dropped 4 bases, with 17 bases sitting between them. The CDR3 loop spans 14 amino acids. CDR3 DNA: TGCAGCGTTGGTACTGGACAGCAAGGGTACGAGCAGTACTTC. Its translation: CSVGTGQQGYEQYF.

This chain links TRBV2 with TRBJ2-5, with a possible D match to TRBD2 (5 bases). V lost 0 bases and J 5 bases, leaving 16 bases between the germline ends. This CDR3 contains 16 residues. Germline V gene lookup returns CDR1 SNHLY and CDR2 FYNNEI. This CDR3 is CASSEALPGVWETQYF. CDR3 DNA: TGTGCCAGCAGTGAAGCGCTTCCCGGGGTTTGGGAGACCCAGTACTTC.

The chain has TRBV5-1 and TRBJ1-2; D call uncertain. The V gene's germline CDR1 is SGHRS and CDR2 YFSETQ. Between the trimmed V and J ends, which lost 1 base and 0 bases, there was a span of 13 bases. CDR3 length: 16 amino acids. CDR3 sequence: CASSLSSLAANYGYTF. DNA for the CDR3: TGCGCCAGCAGCTTGTCCAGTCTAGCAGCTAACTATGGCTACACCTTC.

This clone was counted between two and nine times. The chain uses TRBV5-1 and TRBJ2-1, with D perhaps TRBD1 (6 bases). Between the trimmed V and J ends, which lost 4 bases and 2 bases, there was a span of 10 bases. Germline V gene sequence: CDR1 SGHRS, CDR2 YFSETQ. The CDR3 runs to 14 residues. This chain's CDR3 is CASSPRDTYNEQFF. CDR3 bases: TGCGCCAGCAGCCCCAGGGACACCTACAATGAGCAGTTCTTC.

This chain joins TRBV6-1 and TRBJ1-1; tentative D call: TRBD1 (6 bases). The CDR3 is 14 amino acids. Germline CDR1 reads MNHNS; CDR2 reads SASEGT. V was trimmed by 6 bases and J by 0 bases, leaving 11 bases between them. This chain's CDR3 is CASRITGMNTEAFF. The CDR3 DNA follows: TGTGCCAGCAGGATAACAGGGATGAACACTGAAGCTTTCTTT.

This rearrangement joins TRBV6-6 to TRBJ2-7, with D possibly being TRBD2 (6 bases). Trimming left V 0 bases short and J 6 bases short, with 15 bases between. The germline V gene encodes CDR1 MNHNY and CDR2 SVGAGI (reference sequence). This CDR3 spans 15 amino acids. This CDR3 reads CASSYSGGVRFEQYF. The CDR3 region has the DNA TGTGCCAGCAGTTACTCCGGGGGAGTCCGCTTCGAGCAGTACTTC.